Sequencing of this TCR beta chain was carried out in a study of HIV-infected children after antiretroviral therapy interruption. Study-wide points: After treatment interruption started, naive CD4+ CDR3 overlap across time points dropped.

Stated treatment: PENTA 11 planned treatment interruption arm or continuous ART arm. The TCR library was built from RNA with a 3' RACE protocol and unique molecular identifiers. From the 3' RACE reads, TCRdb called clonotypes with MiXCR, one entry per CDR3 protein. The sample consists of 70,000 to 90,000 distinct CDR3 sequences, approximately 6.9% of them appearing once. A word on this clonotype: Its target is not known.

The CDR3 is 13 amino acids. Per germline, CDR1 SGHRS and CDR2 YFSETQ. V lost 8 bases and J 4 bases, leaving 13 bases between the germline ends. The source of this sequence is a pool of human donors with HIV. The chain links TRBV5-1 to TRBJ1-5, with D maybe TRBD1 (6 bases). Sequenced material: CD45RA+ CD4+ T cells from PBMCs, pooled from several time points, taken from a donor given antiretroviral therapy, either interrupted or continuous. Sample subset: naive CD4+ CD45RA+ CD45RO- T cells. This CDR3 reads CASSLGANQPQHF. DNA for the CDR3: TGCGCCAGTTCTTTGGGGGCAAATCAGCCCCAGCATTTT.